Listed here are 8 T cell receptor beta chains from one sample, sequenced in a study of regulatory T cells in long-lasting Graves disease. Time point: newly diagnosed GD, antithyroid drugs for less than 3 months. PBMC RNA was the source of the TCR library. According to the study, TCR beta libraries were built with iRepertoire HTBI primers and CDR3-region Arm-PCR. In TCRdb, the multiplex PCR reads were re-called with MiXCR into one record per CDR3 protein. Among roughly 440,000 distinct CDR3 sequences, about 16% were seen once, and the ten largest hold around a quarter. Another study also made use of these data, one on T cells in Graves' hyperthyroidism and ophthalmopathy.

The specimen was peripheral blood mononuclear cells (PBMCs), collected at new diagnosis, from a patient treated with antithyroid drugs. All receptors derive from a woman younger than 30 with Graves disease.

With regard to this clonotype: A much larger clone differs by one base, so this may be a read error. The chain couples TRBV6-1 to TRBJ1-2; perhaps TRBD1 as D (6 bases). This CDR3 contains 13 residues. The germline CDR1 and CDR2 sequences are MNHNS and SASEGT. The V and J ends lost 5 bases and 4 bases respectively, with 11 bases between them. The CDR3 coding sequence is TGTGCCAGCAGTCCACTGGACAGCTATGGCTACACCTTC. This translates into CASSPLDSYGYTF.

This clonotype was detected only a few times. The V gene is TRBV2, the J gene TRBJ1-4; D gene unclear. CDR3 length: 13 residues. Trimming shortened V by 10 bases and J by 0 bases, and 9 bases separated the two germline ends. CDR1 is SNHLY and CDR2 is FYNNEI in the germline V gene. The CDR3 sequence is CAIRAPTNEKLFF. As DNA, the CDR3 is TGTGCCATCCGGGCTCCAACTAATGAAAAACTGTTTTTT.

This clonotype was detected many times. The chain has TRBV28 and TRBJ1-6; 9 bases align to TRBD1. Per germline, CDR1 MDHEN and CDR2 SYDVKM. The CDR3 runs 17 residues. Unmatched junction bases numbered 4, after V lost 4 bases and J lost 0 bases. The CDR3 DNA reads as TGTGCCAGCAGTTACGGGACAGGGAGCTCCTATAATTCACCCCTCCACTTT. Translated: CASSYGTGSSYNSPLHF.

This clonotype has just a few counts. The genes are TRBV4-1 and TRBJ2-5, with 7 bases identical to TRBD1. Germline assignment: CDR1 MGHRA and CDR2 YSYEKL. This CDR3 is built from 15 residues. With V trimmed by 3 bases and J by 1 base, 5 bases remained unmatched. This chain's CDR3 is CASSQNRGSQETQYF. The CDR3 coding sequence is TGCGCCAGCAGCCAGAACAGGGGCTCCCAAGAGACCCAGTACTTC.

The gene calls are TRBV9 and TRBJ2-5, with 7 bases lining up with TRBD1. V lost 4 bases and J lost 0; bases outside the gene matches: 6. The CDR3 has 15 residues. Looked up from germline, CDR1 is SGDLS and CDR2 is YYNGEE. The CDR3 region is CASSPPDRNQETQYF. As DNA, the CDR3 is TGTGCCAGCAGCCCGCCGGACAGGAACCAAGAGACCCAGTACTTC.

This clonotype was detected many times. The chain couples TRBV18 to TRBJ1-2; the D is unclear. The CDR3 runs 11 residues. Germline values: CDR1 KGHSH, CDR2 LQKENI. Deletions cut 6 bases from V and 7 bases from J, with 9 bases between. CDR3 region: CASSRPTGYTF. In DNA form, the CDR3 reads TGTGCCAGCTCCCGACCCACTGGCTACACCTTC.

This clonotype was counted ten times or more. This chain connects TRBV6-1 to TRBJ2-7; D is perhaps TRBD1 (6 bases). The V gene lost 6 bases and the J gene lost 2 bases, with 11 bases spanning the gap. This CDR3 region has 13 residues. Germline assignment: CDR1 MNHNS and CDR2 SASEGT. The CDR3 nucleotides are TGTGCCAGCAGGAACCGACAGGCCTACGAGCAGTACTTC. Amino acids: CASRNRQAYEQYF.

This clonotype showed up many times. The chain links TRBV9 to TRBJ2-7; D is perhaps TRBD1 (5 bases). V lost 0 bases, J lost 2 bases, and 9 bases lay in between. CDR3 length: 14 residues. In germline, CDR1 is SGDLS, CDR2 YYNGEE. In DNA, the CDR3 is TGTGCCAGCAGCGTAGGCCAGGGCCCCTACGAGCAGTACTTC. It specifies CASSVGQGPYEQYF. The variable domain in full, completed from reference TRBV9 and TRBJ2-7, reads DSGVTQTPKHLITATGQRVTLRCSPRSGDLSVYWYQQSLDQGLQFLIQYYNGEERAKGNILERFSAQQFPDLHSELNLSSLELGDSALYFCASSVGQGPYEQYFGPGTRLTVT.